This T cell receptor beta chain was sequenced in a study of beta chain features in type 1 diabetes. Study-level information: Age, gender and cell yields were similar between patients and healthy donors. The study examined around 98,000,000 sorted cells across all samples.

The authors obtained over 95% purity in all sorted populations. Since all of the isolated RNA was reverse transcribed, expressed TCRB transcripts were what got sequenced. The repertoire was sequenced with immunoSEQ multiplex PCR; TCRdb's copy has only in-frame clones and lacks some. Among fewer than 110,000 clones, 25% to 30% were seen once, and the ten largest hold around 0.5%. With 5 bases removed from V and 0 bases from J, the gap between germline ends came to 20 bases. The CDR3 spans 18 residues. In germline, CDR1 is MNHEY, CDR2 SMNVEV (reference sequence). Broader study findings: For Type 1 diabetes patients, all four CD4+ subsets carried TCRB CDR3s that were moderately but significantly shorter.

With regard to this clone: The antigen remains undetermined.

The TCR was taken from a woman aged 18-29 years with type 1 diabetes. This rearrangement joins TRBV27 to TRBJ2-4; TRBD2 is a possible D gene (6 bases). Sequenced: central memory CD4+ T cells from blood. CDR3 bases: TGTGCCAGCAGTCCGAGATGGGACTTCCCGCTAGCCAAAAACATTCAGTACTTC. Encoded protein: CASSPRWDFPLAKNIQYF.